This T cell receptor (beta chain) was profiled in a study of blood T cell repertoires in COVID-19. On the study more broadly: T cells, B-cell-depleted T cells, or PBMCs supplied cDNA or gDNA.

This clone was counted a few times. Germline V gene data show CDR1 as SNHLY and CDR2 as FYNNEI. The CDR3 loop spans 15 amino acids. V trimming: 8 bases; J trimming: 10 bases; junction bases outside the gene matches: 14. The protocol was immunoSEQ multiplex PCR, while the TCRdb copy is restricted to in-frame clones and leaves out a portion. The sample gives a few hundred thousand clones, about 85% of which show up once; about 6.2% is in the top ten. The chain joins TRBV2 to TRBJ2-1, with 10 bases aligning to TRBD2. This sequence originates from a woman in her forties or fifties who had been exposed to COVID-19. Sequencing input: PBMCs or T cells enriched from blood (not recorded which). The CDR3, as DNA: TGTGCCAGCGCCCTGGAGCGGGGGGGCCTGGGGGAGCAGTTCTTC. The encoded protein is CASALERGGLGEQFF.